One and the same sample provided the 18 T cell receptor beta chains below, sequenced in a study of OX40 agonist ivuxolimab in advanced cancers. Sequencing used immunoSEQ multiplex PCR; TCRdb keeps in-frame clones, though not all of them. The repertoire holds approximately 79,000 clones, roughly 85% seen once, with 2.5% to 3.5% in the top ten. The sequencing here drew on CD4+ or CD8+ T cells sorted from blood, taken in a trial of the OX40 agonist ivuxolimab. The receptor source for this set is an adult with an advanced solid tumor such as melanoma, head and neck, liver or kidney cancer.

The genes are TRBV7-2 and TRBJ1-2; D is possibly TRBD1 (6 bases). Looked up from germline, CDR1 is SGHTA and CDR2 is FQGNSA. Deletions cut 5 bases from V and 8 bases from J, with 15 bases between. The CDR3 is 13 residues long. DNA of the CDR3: TGTGCCAGCAGCCAAGGGGGGGCGCGGGGCTACACCTTC. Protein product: CASSQGGARGYTF.

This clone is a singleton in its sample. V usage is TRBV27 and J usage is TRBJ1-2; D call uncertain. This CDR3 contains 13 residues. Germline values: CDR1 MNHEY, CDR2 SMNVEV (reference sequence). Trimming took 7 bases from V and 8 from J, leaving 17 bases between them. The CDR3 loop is CASTSGDIGGYTF. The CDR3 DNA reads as TGTGCCAGCACCTCGGGAGACATCGGCGGCTACACCTTC.

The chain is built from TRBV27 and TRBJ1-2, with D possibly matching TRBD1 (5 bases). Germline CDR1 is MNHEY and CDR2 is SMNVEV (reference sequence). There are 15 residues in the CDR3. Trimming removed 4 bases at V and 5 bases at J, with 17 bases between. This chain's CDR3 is CASSSIRQSPYGYTF. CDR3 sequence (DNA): TGTGCCAGCAGTTCGATAAGACAGAGTCCGTATGGCTACACCTTC.

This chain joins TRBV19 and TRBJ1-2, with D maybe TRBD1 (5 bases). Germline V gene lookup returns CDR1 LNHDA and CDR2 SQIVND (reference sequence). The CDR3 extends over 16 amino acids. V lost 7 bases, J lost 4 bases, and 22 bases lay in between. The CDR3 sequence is CASKAGGGLTSYGYTF. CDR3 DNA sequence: TGTGCCAGTAAAGCGGGGGGAGGGCTAACTAGCTATGGCTACACCTTC. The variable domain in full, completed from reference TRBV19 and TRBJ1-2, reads DGGITQSPKYLFRKEGQNVTLSCEQNLNHDAMYWYRQDPGQGLRLIYYSQIVNDFQKGDIAEGYSVSREKKESFPLTVTSAQKNPTAFYLCASKAGGGLTSYGYTFGSGTRLTVV.

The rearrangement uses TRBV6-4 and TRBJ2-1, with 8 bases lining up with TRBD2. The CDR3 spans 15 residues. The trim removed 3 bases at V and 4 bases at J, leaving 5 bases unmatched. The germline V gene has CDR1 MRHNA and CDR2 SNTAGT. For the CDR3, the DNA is TGTGCCAGCAGTGAGCGGGCGGGAGGATACAATGAGCAGTTCTTC. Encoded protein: CASSERAGGYNEQFF.

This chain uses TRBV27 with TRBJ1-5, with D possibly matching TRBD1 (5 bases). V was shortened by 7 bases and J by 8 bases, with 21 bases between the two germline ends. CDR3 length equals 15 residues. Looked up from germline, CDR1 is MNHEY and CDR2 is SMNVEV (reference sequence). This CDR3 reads CASNPPGQFGKPQHF. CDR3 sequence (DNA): TGTGCCAGCAACCCCCCGGGGCAGTTTGGAAAGCCCCAGCATTTT.

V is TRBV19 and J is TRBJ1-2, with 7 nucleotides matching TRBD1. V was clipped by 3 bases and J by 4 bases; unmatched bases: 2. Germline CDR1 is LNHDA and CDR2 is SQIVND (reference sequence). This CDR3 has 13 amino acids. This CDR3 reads CASSIEGAYGYTF. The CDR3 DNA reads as TGTGCCAGTAGTATCGAGGGGGCCTATGGCTACACCTTC.

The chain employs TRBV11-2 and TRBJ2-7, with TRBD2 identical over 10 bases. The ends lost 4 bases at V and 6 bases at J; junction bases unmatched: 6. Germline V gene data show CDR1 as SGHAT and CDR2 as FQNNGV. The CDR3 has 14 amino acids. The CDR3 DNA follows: TGTGCCAGCAGCTCACTAGCGGGATTACTCGAGCAGTACTTC. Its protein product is CASSSLAGLLEQYF.

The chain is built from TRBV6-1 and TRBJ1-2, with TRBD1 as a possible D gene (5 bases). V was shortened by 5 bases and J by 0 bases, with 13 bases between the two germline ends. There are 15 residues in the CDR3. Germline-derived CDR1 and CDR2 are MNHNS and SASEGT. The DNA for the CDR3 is TGTGCCAGCAGTTCGAGGAGGGGCCCTAACTATGGCTACACCTTC. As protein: CASSSRRGPNYGYTF.

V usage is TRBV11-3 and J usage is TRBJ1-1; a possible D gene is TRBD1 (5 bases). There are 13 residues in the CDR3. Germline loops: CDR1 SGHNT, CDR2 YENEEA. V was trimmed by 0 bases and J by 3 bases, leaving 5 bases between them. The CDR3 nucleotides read TGTGCCAGCAGCTTAGAAGGGGACACTGAAGCTTTCTTT. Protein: CASSLEGDTEAFF.

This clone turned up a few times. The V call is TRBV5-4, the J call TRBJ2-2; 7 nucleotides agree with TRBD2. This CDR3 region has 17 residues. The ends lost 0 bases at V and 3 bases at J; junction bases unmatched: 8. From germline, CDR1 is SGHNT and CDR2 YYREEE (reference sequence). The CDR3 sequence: CASSLDLLAGDTGELFF. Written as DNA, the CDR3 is TGTGCCAGCAGCTTGGACCTACTGGCGGGAGACACCGGGGAGCTGTTTTTT.

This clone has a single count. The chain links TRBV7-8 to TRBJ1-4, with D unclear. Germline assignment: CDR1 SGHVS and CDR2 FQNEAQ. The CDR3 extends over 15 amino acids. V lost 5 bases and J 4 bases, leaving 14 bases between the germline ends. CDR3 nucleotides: TGTGCCAGCAGCAAATTGTGGGCAGATAATGAAAAACTGTTTTTT. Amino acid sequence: CASSKLWADNEKLFF.

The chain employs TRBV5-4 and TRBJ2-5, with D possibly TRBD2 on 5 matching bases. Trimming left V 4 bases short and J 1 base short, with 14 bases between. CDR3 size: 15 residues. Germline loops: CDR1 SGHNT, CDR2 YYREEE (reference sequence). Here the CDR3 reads CASSPRRTPQETQYF. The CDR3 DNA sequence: TGTGCCAGCAGCCCCCGGAGGACCCCCCAAGAGACCCAGTACTTC.

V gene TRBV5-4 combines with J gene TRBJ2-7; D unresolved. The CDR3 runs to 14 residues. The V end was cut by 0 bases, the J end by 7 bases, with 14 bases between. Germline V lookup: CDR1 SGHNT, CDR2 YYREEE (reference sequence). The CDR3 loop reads CASSLAAGSREQYF. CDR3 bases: TGTGCCAGCAGCTTGGCCGCCGGTTCAAGGGAGCAGTACTTC.

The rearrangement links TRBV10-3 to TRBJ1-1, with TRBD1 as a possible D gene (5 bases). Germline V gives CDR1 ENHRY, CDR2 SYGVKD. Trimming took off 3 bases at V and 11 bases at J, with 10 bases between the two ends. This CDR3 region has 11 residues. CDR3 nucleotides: TGTGCCATCAGTGATAGAGGGGAGGCTTTCTTT. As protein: CAISDRGEAFF.

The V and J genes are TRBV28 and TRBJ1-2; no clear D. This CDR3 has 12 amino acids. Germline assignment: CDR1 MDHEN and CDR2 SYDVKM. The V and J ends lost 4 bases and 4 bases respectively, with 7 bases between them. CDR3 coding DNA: TGTGCCAGCAGTTCCAGCCTCTATGGCTACACCTTC. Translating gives CASSSSLYGYTF.

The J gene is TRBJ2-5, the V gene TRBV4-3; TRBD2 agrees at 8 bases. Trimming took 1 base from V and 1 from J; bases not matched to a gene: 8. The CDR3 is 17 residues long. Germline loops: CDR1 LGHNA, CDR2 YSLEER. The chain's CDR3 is CASSQGTRTSGQETQYF. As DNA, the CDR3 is TGCGCCAGCAGCCAAGGTACGAGAACTAGCGGCCAAGAGACCCAGTACTTC.

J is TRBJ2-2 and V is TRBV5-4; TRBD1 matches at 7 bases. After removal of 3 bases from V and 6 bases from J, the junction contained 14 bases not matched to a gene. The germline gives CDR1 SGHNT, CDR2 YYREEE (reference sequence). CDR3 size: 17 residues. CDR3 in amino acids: CASSSELDRDAPGELFF. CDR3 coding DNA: TGTGCCAGCAGCTCCGAGTTAGACAGGGATGCGCCCGGGGAGCTGTTTTTT. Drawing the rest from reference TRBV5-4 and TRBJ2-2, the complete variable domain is ETGVTQSPTHLIKTRGQQVTLRCSSQSGHNTVSWYQQALGQGPQFIFQYYREEENGRGNFPPRFSGLQFPNYSSELNVNALELDDSALYLCASSSELDRDAPGELFFGEGSRLTVL.